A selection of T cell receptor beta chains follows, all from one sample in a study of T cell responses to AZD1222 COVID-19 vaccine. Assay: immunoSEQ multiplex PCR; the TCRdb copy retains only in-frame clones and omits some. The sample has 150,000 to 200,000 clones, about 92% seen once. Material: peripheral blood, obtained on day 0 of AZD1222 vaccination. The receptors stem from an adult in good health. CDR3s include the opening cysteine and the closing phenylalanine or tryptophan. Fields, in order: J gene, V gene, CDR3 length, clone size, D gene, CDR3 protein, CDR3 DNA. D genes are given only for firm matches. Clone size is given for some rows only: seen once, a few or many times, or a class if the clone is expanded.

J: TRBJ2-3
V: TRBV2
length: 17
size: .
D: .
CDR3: CASSEYAGVDYTDTQYF
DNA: TGTGCCAGCAGTGAATACGCAGGGGTAGACTATACAGATACGCAGTATTTT

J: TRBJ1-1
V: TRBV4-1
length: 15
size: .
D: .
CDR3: CASSQDGQLNTEAFF
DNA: TGCGCCAGCAGCCAAGATGGACAGTTGAACACTGAAGCTTTCTTT

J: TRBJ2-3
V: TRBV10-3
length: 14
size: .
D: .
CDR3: CAISDGGDTDTQYF
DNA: TGTGCCATCAGTGACGGGGGAGACACAGATACGCAGTATTTT

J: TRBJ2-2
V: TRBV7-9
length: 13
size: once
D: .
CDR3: CASSLGQPWELFF
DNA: TGTGCCAGCAGCTTAGGGCAGCCTTGGGAGCTGTTTTTT

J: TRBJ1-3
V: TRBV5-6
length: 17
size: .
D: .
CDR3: CASSSIGQPVTGNTIYF
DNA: TGTGCCAGCAGCTCCATTGGTCAACCAGTAACTGGAAACACCATATATTTT

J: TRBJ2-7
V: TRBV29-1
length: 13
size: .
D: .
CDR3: CSVETVSSYEQYF
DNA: TGCAGCGTTGAAACCGTTAGCTCCTACGAGCAGTACTTC

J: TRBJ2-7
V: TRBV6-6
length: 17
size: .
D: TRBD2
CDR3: CASSPRGEHPPSYEQYF
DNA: TGTGCCAGCAGTCCCCGGGGGGAACATCCCCCTTCCTACGAGCAGTACTTC

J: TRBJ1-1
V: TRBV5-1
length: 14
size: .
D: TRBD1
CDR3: CASRWDRPNTEAFF
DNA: TGCGCCAGCCGCTGGGACAGACCAAACACTGAAGCTTTCTTT

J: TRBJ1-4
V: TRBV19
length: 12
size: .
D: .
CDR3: CASNRINEKLFF
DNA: TGTGCCAGCAACAGGATTAATGAAAAACTGTTTTTT

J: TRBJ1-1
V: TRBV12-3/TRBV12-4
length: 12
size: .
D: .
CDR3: CASSMENTEAFF
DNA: TGTGCCAGCAGCATGGAAAACACTGAAGCTTTCTTT

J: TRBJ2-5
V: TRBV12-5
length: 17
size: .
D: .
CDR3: CASGLVPRRTEQETQYF
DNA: TGTGCTAGTGGTTTGGTACCGAGGCGAACAGAACAAGAGACCCAGTACTTC

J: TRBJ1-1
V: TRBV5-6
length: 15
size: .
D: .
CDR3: CASSLPTGGNTEAFF
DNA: TGTGCCAGCAGCCTGCCGACAGGTGGGAACACTGAAGCTTTCTTT

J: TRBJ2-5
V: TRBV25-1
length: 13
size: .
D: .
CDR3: CASSPNFWETQYF
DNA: TGTGCCAGCAGTCCTAACTTTTGGGAGACCCAGTACTTC

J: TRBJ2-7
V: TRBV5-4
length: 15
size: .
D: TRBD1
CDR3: CASSSYRGFGNEQYF
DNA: TGTGCCAGCAGCTCCTACAGGGGTTTTGGGAACGAGCAGTACTTC

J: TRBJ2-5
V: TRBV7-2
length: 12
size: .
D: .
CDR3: CASSLGFSTQYF
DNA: TGTGCCAGCAGCTTAGGCTTTAGTACCCAGTACTTC